This T cell receptor beta chain originates from a study of T cell clonotyping in hematopoietic cell transplantation listed by TCRdb under 2021. Describing the broader study: Recipient samples taken before transplant were obtained following cytoreduction. In the study, more than 130 blood samples were gathered from some 32 consecutive transplant recipients and their related donors. Patient recruitment ran from late 2015 to early 2017, and follow-up continued until late 2020 or death. Results and caveats for the whole study, not just this receptor: Broader TCR repertoire diversity after transplant was predicted by Inverse Simpson Index values from donors and from recipients before transplant. Only a small fraction of recipient repertoires overlapped donor repertoires, with over 95% appearing de novo at the given depth. The sample size was limited, and CD4 and CD8 repertoire contributions could not be separated because cells were not sorted. After transplant, TCR diversity in recipients dropped, and pathologically expanded clonotypes climbed progressively between day 30 and day 180.

Remarks on this clone: Its antigen is currently not known. Per-base quality was not reported, and no clone a single base away is much larger than it.

V loses 3 bases of germline sequence and J loses 5 bases, and the interval between the two ends is 19 bases. From the cysteine through the phenylalanine, the CDR3 covers 16 amino acids. CDR3 DNA only is kept here, 48 bases in frame from base 1. Via the germline V gene, CDR1 is MGHDK and CDR2 SYGVNS. TCR beta CDR3 regions were amplified from genomic DNA with the immunoSEQ assay, a bias-controlled multiplex PCR using V- and J-specific primers. A second PCR step added a proprietary barcode and Illumina adapter sequences to the CDR3 amplicons. An Illumina MiSeq instrument was used to sequence the CDR3 libraries. Per the source publication's procedure: Export and quality control were done with immunoSEQ Analyzer 3.0, while downstream analyses used R Bioconductor and Immunarch. Only productive rearrangements in the normalized downsampled data set were used to calculate repertoire metrics. Clonotypes larger than 5 templates in the normalized cohort were defined as pathologically expanded. The Inverse Simpson Index served as the measure of repertoire diversity. To capture all clonotypes, CMV-specificity analyses were performed on the non-normalized data set. The immuneACCESS repertoire file appears here via TCRdb, limited to in-frame rearrangements. These files lack a portion of the clones; in checked studies, under half of the deficit traces to unresolved V genes, and the cause of the others is not known. The V and J calls and clone size are taken from that table; D and trimming were inferred from the DNA. This sample holds 10,000 to 11,000 clones; around 87% were observed only once. The top ten clones comprise 15% of the sample.

Read against the paper, the sample's time point label means: recipient sample about 28 days before transplant, after cytoreduction. Blood from recipients was drawn roughly 28 days before transplant, then again at days 30, 100 and 180 after transplant. Nuclei Lysis Solution was used to extract genomic DNA from fresh or cryopreserved unfractionated peripheral blood mononuclear cells. This receptor was identified in a woman aged 45-60 years with chronic myeloid leukemia. Some clones in this sample may be carry-over from other donors' samples. Sample: peripheral blood mononuclear cells, taken before stem cell transplant. The rearrangement joined TRBV25-1 to TRBJ2-5, with a tentative D gene TRBD2 over 7 matching bases. CDR3 protein: CASSDPRRGAGETQYF. The nucleotides are TGTGCCAGCAGTGACCCGCGTCGGGGGGCGGGGGAGACCCAGTACTTC.